The source of this T cell receptor beta chain is a study of blood T cells in healthy people across ages. Extractions gave at least 5.5 micrograms of total RNA per sample. The germline V gene has CDR1 SGHVS and CDR2 FNYEAQ. CDR3 size: 16 residues. The V gene lost 4 bases and the J gene lost 0 bases, with 10 bases spanning the gap. It was with a sample-barcoded 5' primer and a J-beta primer mix that a second PCR of roughly 7 to 12 cycles was run. TCRdb independently ran MiXCR on the 5' RACE reads; one entry per CDR3 protein. The sample carries about 1.7 million distinct CDR3 sequences, about 28% recorded once. At least ten counts were recorded for this clonotype. The antigen is not known. General study results and limits: One million T cells yielded diversity estimates that were considered underestimates.

The chain has TRBV7-6 and TRBJ2-6; D gene ambiguous. Sequenced: blood. The sequence was collected from a woman younger than 45 in good health. The CDR3 here is CASSSGASSGANVLTF. The CDR3 DNA is TGTGCCAGCAGCTCTGGCGCTTCCTCTGGGGCCAACGTCCTGACTTTC.